The 13 T cell receptor beta chains below all came from one sample that was sequenced in a study of OX40 agonist ivuxolimab in advanced cancers. Data came from immunoSEQ multiplex PCR; TCRdb stores just in-frame clones and leaves some out. The profile shows around 68,000 clones, 90% to 95% of them singletons. The sequences come from CD4+ or CD8+ T cells sorted from blood, collected in a trial of the OX40 agonist ivuxolimab. The receptors stem from an adult with an advanced solid tumor such as melanoma, head and neck, liver or kidney cancer.

The chain carries TRBV10-2 and TRBJ2-3, with no clear D. Germline V gene lookup returns CDR1 WSHSY and CDR2 SAAADI. The CDR3 sequence is 12 residues long. V lost 4 bases and J 2 bases, leaving 4 bases between the germline ends. This CDR3 reads CASSVNTDTQYF. The CDR3 nucleotides are TGCGCCAGCAGTGTGAACACAGATACGCAGTATTTT.

This sequence joins TRBV4-2 and TRBJ1-5; D is undetermined. V was shortened by 0 bases and J by 5 bases, with 5 bases between the two germline ends. The CDR3 runs 13 residues. From germline, CDR1 is LGHNA and CDR2 YNFKEQ. This CDR3 reads CASSQESHQPQHF. For the CDR3, the DNA is TGTGCCAGCAGCCAAGAATCGCATCAGCCCCAGCATTTT.

This clone has only one observation. V gene TRBV5-4 combines with J gene TRBJ2-6; D is unclear. The CDR3 length is 16 residues. Germline CDR1 reads SGHNT; CDR2 reads YYREEE (reference sequence). The germline V and J ends were trimmed by 1 base and 0 bases, with 8 bases remaining between them. The DNA of the CDR3 is TGTGCCAGCAGCTTGCCGGGTACCTCTGGGGCCAACGTCCTGACTTTC. Protein: CASSLPGTSGANVLTF. The variable domain in full, with the rest retrieved from reference TRBV5-4 and TRBJ2-6, is ETGVTQSPTHLIKTRGQQVTLRCSSQSGHNTVSWYQQALGQGPQFIFQYYREEENGRGNFPPRFSGLQFPNYSSELNVNALELDDSALYLCASSLPGTSGANVLTFGAGSRLTVL.

This clone appeared a single time. V is TRBV2 and J is TRBJ1-5; 9 bases agree with TRBD1. V shed 4 bases, J shed 2 bases, and the junction held 0 bases outside the gene matches. The CDR3 extends over 14 amino acids. Germline V gives CDR1 SNHLY, CDR2 FYNNEI. The CDR3: CASSGDRGNQPQHF. CDR3 DNA: TGTGCCAGCAGTGGGGACAGGGGCAATCAGCCCCAGCATTTT.

The chain employs TRBV6-6 and TRBJ1-2; D perhaps matches TRBD1 (5 bases). Between the trimmed V and J ends, which lost 6 bases and 1 base, there was a span of 12 bases. There are 14 residues in the CDR3. CDR1 and CDR2 from the germline V gene are MNHNY and SVGAGI (reference sequence). Here the CDR3 DNA reads TGTGCCAGCAGCGCTGACAGTTATAACTATGGCTACACCTTC. Translation gives CASSADSYNYGYTF.

The chain carries TRBV5-4 and TRBJ1-2; a weak D match, TRBD1 (5 bases). This CDR3 has 15 amino acids. The germline V gene has CDR1 SGHNT and CDR2 YYREEE (reference sequence). Trimming took off 0 bases at V and 4 bases at J, with 13 bases between the two ends. The CDR3 DNA follows: TGTGCCAGCAGCTTGGAGGCAGGGTCTACCTATGGCTACACCTTC. Its protein product is CASSLEAGSTYGYTF.

The chain combines TRBV19 with TRBJ1-2, with 8 bases that match TRBD1. The CDR3 consists of 15 residues. V shed 1 base, J shed 4 bases, and the junction held 5 bases outside the gene matches. Germline assignment: CDR1 LNHDA and CDR2 SQIVND (reference sequence). This CDR3 reads CASSIGGQGVYGYTF. CDR3 DNA sequence: TGTGCCAGTAGTATAGGCGGACAGGGTGTCTATGGCTACACCTTC.

The chain uses TRBV2 and TRBJ2-5, with a possible D match to TRBD1 (6 bases). In germline, CDR1 is SNHLY, CDR2 FYNNEI. Trimming took 3 bases from V and 7 from J, leaving 18 bases between them. CDR3 length equals 15 residues. The CDR3 DNA follows: TGTGCCAGCAGTGATGTCGGACAGTCCCAACGGACCCAGTACTTC. Translation gives CASSDVGQSQRTQYF.

The CDR3 is CASSLSGTRGEQYF. The CDR3 coding sequence is TGTGCCAGCAGCTTGAGTGGGACACGGGGCGAGCAGTACTTC. The chain is built from TRBV7-8 and TRBJ2-7, with D tentatively TRBD1 (6 bases). Between the trimmed V and J ends, which lost 3 bases and 6 bases, there was a span of 15 bases. Germline assignment: CDR1 SGHVS and CDR2 FQNEAQ. This CDR3 has 14 amino acids.

CDR3 bases: TGTGCCAGCAGCGAACAGGTCGTGGGCGAAGCTTTCTTT. Its translation: CASSEQVVGEAFF. The V call is TRBV7-6, the J call TRBJ1-1; tentatively, D is TRBD1 (5 bases). The germline V gene has CDR1 SGHVS and CDR2 FNYEAQ. With 5 bases removed from V and 8 bases from J, the gap between germline ends came to 15 bases. This CDR3 is built from 13 residues.

The CDR3 coding sequence is TGTGCCAGCAGCTTAGACGGGACTTCACGGCAGTACTTC. Amino acids: CASSLDGTSRQYF. The chain carries TRBV11-3 and TRBJ2-7; a weak D match, TRBD2 (6 bases). This CDR3 region has 13 residues. CDR1 and CDR2 (germline): SGHNT, YENEEA. Between the trimmed V and J ends, which lost 0 bases and 9 bases, there was a span of 12 bases.

The chain employs TRBV5-1 and TRBJ2-5; D not certain. CDR1 is SGHRS, CDR2 YFSETQ, per germline. V shed 0 bases and J shed 0 bases, with 6 bases lying between them. The CDR3 consists of 14 residues. The CDR3: CASSLGGNQETQYF. In nucleotides, the CDR3 is TGCGCCAGCAGCTTGGGTGGGAACCAAGAGACCCAGTACTTC.

The V gene is TRBV5-1, the J gene TRBJ2-3; D tentatively fits TRBD1 or TRBD2 (5 bases each). Trimming cost V 2 bases and J 4 bases, with 14 bases left between them. Per germline, CDR1 SGHRS and CDR2 YFSETQ. The CDR3 loop spans 15 amino acids. This chain's CDR3 is CASSFQGAAADTQYF. The CDR3 DNA sequence: TGCGCCAGCAGCTTCCAAGGGGCAGCGGCAGATACGCAGTATTTT. The entire variable domain, with the rest obtained from reference TRBV5-1 and TRBJ2-3, is as follows: KAGVTQTPRYLIKTRGQQVTLSCSPISGHRSVSWYQQTPGQGLQFLFEYFSETQRNKGNFPGRFSGRQFSNSRSEMNVSTLELGDSALYLCASSFQGAAADTQYFGPGTRLTVL.